This T cell receptor (beta chain) was identified during a study of circulating and synovial CD4+ cells in juvenile arthritis. Overall study results and limits: Bulk blood CD4 repertoires were more diverse than these. Vbeta family usage analysis did not detect the pathogenic-like versus bulk difference.

The method was immunoSEQ multiplex PCR; TCRdb's version includes in-frame clones alone and lacks a portion of them. The sample has fewer than 35,000 clones, 95% to 96% seen once. On this clone: What it binds is not known.

Germline trimming cut 4 bases from V and 0 bases from J; bases unmatched to any gene: 6. The length of the CDR3 is 17 residues. Germline V lookup: CDR1 LNHDA, CDR2 SQIVND (reference sequence). This chain links TRBV19 with TRBJ1-6; 7 bases map to TRBD1. The sequenced material came from CD4+ T cells from blood. This TCR was sampled from a human donor with juvenile idiopathic arthritis. CDR3 region: CASSTLTGSSYNSPLHF. For the CDR3, the DNA is TGTGCCAGTAGTACCCTGACAGGGAGCTCCTATAATTCACCCCTCCACTTT.